What follows are 17 T cell receptor beta chains derived from one specimen sequenced in a study of neurological immune-mediated disorders. TCRdb ran MiXCR on the 5' RACE reads and lists one entry per CDR3 protein. In the table there are around 19,000 distinct CDR3 sequences, roughly 10% of which are singletons. The material sequenced was CD8+ T cells from blood. All receptors derive from a woman aged 45-60 years in good health.

The J gene is TRBJ2-1, the V gene TRBV29-1, with D maybe TRBD1 (5 bases). V lost 7 bases to trimming and J lost 7 bases, with 17 bases between them. This CDR3 has 13 amino acids. In germline, CDR1 is SQVTM, CDR2 ANQGSEA. In DNA form, the CDR3 reads TGCAGCGCTCTCGCCCCCCCAGGGAATGAGCAGTTCTTC. Translated: CSALAPPGNEQFF.

This clonotype appeared many times. This chain joins TRBV10-3 and TRBJ2-3; TRBD2 might be the D (6 bases). Germline-derived CDR1 and CDR2 are ENHRY and SYGVKD. The CDR3 length is 13 residues. Trimming pared 0 bases from V and 14 bases from J, leaving 15 bases between. The DNA for the CDR3 is TGTGCCATCAGTGAGTCAACTAGCAGCTTAGGGTATTTT. Encoded protein: CAISESTSSLGYF.

This clonotype was seen a handful of times. V and J are TRBV3-1 and TRBJ1-5; 8 bases align to TRBD1. The CDR3 totals 16 residues. Trimming took 0 bases from V and 4 from J; bases not matched to a gene: 5. The germline V gene has CDR1 LGHDT and CDR2 YNNKEL (reference sequence). The chain's CDR3 is CASSQDLNRGNQPQHF. CDR3 coding DNA: TGTGCCAGCAGCCAAGATTTGAACAGGGGGAATCAGCCCCAGCATTTT.

This clonotype was picked up many times. This chain connects TRBV12-3 or TRBV12-4 to TRBJ2-1; the D gene is possibly TRBD1 (7 bases). V lost 3 bases, J lost 9 bases, and 18 bases lay in between. The CDR3 extends over 15 amino acids. CDR3 coding DNA: TGTGCCAGCAGTTTCGGCGGGGCAGGGGGTAGTGAGCAGTTCTTC. Translated, it gives CASSFGGAGGSEQFF.

This clonotype was counted many times. The gene calls are TRBV7-3 and TRBJ2-2; no reliable D call. This CDR3 is 14 amino acids long. V was pared by 2 bases and J by 1 base, with 5 bases between. Germline values: CDR1 SGHTA, CDR2 FQGTGA. The DNA of the CDR3 is TGTGCCAGCAGCTTATTTGGGAACACCGGGGAGCTGTTTTTT. It translates to CASSLFGNTGELFF.

This clonotype was seen many times. V and J are TRBV5-5 and TRBJ1-1; D is ambiguous. Germline V gene sequence: CDR1 SGHKS, CDR2 YYEKEE (reference sequence). V lost 0 bases and J 7 bases, leaving 4 bases between the germline ends. The CDR3 has 11 residues. CDR3: CASSLGYEAFF. The CDR3 DNA reads as TGTGCCAGCAGCTTGGGCTATGAAGCTTTCTTT.

This clonotype was picked up many times. This sequence joins TRBV27 and TRBJ2-6, with unresolved D. The CDR3 is 17 amino acids. The V gene's germline CDR1 is MNHEY and CDR2 SMNVEV (reference sequence). The germline V and J ends were trimmed by 2 bases and 0 bases, with 11 bases remaining between them. CDR3 region: CASSLEQSDSGANVLTF. DNA of the CDR3: TGTGCCAGCAGTTTAGAACAGTCGGACTCTGGGGCCAACGTCCTGACTTTC.

Ten or more counts support this clonotype. The V gene is TRBV18, the J gene TRBJ2-2; D is perhaps TRBD1 (5 bases). Trimming pared 3 bases from V and 1 base from J, leaving 9 bases between. Per germline, CDR1 KGHSH and CDR2 LQKENI. This CDR3 has 15 amino acids. CDR3 amino acids: CASSPLDRNTGELFF. For the CDR3, the DNA is TGTGCCAGCTCACCCCTAGACAGGAACACCGGGGAGCTGTTTTTT.

The sample holds many counts of this clonotype. This sequence joins TRBV5-1 and TRBJ2-7; D may be TRBD2 (6 bases). The V gene lost 1 base and the J gene lost 4 bases, with 9 bases spanning the gap. The V gene's germline CDR1 is SGHRS and CDR2 YFSETQ. This CDR3 comprises 13 residues. The CDR3 here is CASSLSSAYEQYF. Written as DNA, the CDR3 is TGCGCCAGCAGCTTGTCTAGCGCTTACGAGCAGTACTTC.

This clonotype was recorded once. J is TRBJ2-3 and V is TRBV5-6; D is unclear. CDR1 and CDR2 (germline): SGHDT, YYEEEE. V was cut by 6 bases and J by 1 base, with 18 bases left in between. This CDR3 is built from 16 residues. The CDR3 protein is CASTTLGRAGTDTQYF. CDR3 DNA: TGTGCCAGCACCACGCTTGGCCGGGCTGGCACAGATACGCAGTATTTT.

This clonotype was observed many times. V gene TRBV4-1 combines with J gene TRBJ2-7; D is unclear. Trimming took 4 bases from V and 4 from J, leaving 8 bases between them. Germline CDR1 MGHRA, CDR2 YSYEKL. The CDR3 spans 12 residues. CDR3 amino acids: CASSRVGYEQYF. The DNA of the CDR3 is TGCGCCAGCAGCCGGGTCGGGTACGAGCAGTACTTC.

This clonotype was seen repeatedly, ten times or more. This sequence joins TRBV4-1 and TRBJ2-7, with 12 nucleotides matching TRBD2. Germline values: CDR1 MGHRA, CDR2 YSYEKL. The CDR3 sequence is 16 residues long. The V segment lost 1 base and the J segment 4 bases; nucleotides outside the gene matches: 5. The CDR3 region is CASSQAPGLAGYEQYF. The CDR3 region has the DNA TGCGCCAGCAGCCAAGCCCCCGGACTAGCGGGATACGAGCAGTACTTC.

This clonotype was seen repeatedly, ten times or more. The chain couples TRBV28 to TRBJ1-1; D is unresolved. The CDR3 is made up of 12 amino acids. The V gene lost 6 bases and the J gene lost 7 bases, with 12 bases spanning the gap. The germline V gene encodes CDR1 MDHEN and CDR2 SYDVKM. CDR3 nucleotide sequence: TGTGCCAGCAGATTAGTCGGCAGTGAAGCTTTCTTT. Its translation is CASRLVGSEAFF.

This clonotype was seen repeatedly, ten times or more. J is TRBJ1-4 and V is TRBV25-1; the D gene is possibly TRBD1 (5 bases). The CDR3 runs 15 residues. Trimming cost V 7 bases and J 0 bases, with 12 bases left between them. Germline CDR1 reads MGHDK; CDR2 reads SYGVNS. The CDR3 DNA follows: TGTGCCAGCACTGACAGTTCTACAACTAATGAAAAACTGTTTTTT. Translation gives CASTDSSTTNEKLFF.

In this sample, this clonotype turned up many times. CDR3 in amino acids: CASSLGRGEQYF. CDR3 sequence (DNA): TGTGCCAGCAGCTTAGGAAGGGGCGAGCAGTACTTC. The chain links TRBV7-2 to TRBJ2-7, with a tentative D call TRBD1 (5 bases). Germline V gene lookup returns CDR1 SGHTA and CDR2 FQGNSA. V was shortened by 1 base and J by 6 bases, with 7 bases between the two germline ends. This CDR3 has 12 residues.

In its sample, this clonotype was seen many times. The chain employs TRBV4-1 and TRBJ2-7; 9 nucleotides align to TRBD2. Trimming at V came to 0 bases and at J to 0 bases, leaving 9 bases not matched to a gene. Germline assignment: CDR1 MGHRA and CDR2 YSYEKL. The CDR3 covers 18 residues. CDR3 in amino acids: CASSQERRGTSFSYEQYF. The CDR3 DNA sequence: TGCGCCAGCAGCCAAGAACGCAGGGGGACTAGCTTCTCCTACGAGCAGTACTTC.

This clonotype was seen ten or more times. This rearrangement joins TRBV27 to TRBJ2-7, with D perhaps assigned TRBD1 or TRBD2 (5 bases each). CDR3 length equals 12 residues. CDR1 is MNHEY, CDR2 SMNVEV, per germline (reference sequence). Trimming left V 11 bases short and J 2 bases short, with 13 bases between. As DNA, the CDR3 is TGTGCCGGGGGAAGCAGTCCCTACGAGCAGTACTTC. It yields the protein CAGGSSPYEQYF.